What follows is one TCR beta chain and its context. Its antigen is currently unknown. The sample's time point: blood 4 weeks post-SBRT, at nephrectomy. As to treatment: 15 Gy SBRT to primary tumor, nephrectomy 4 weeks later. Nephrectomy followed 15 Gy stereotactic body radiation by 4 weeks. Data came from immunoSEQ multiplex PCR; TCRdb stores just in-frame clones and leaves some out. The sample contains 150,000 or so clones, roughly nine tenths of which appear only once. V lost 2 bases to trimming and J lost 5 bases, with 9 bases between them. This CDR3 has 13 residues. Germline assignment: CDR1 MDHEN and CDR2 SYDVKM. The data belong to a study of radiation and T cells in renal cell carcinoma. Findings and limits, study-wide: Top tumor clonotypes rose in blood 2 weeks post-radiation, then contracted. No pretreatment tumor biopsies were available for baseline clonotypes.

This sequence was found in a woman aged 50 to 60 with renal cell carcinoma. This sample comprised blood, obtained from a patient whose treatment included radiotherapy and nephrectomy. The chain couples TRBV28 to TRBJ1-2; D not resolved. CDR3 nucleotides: TGTGCCAGCAGTTTACCCGCGCCATATGGCTACACCTTC. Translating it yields CASSLPAPYGYTF.